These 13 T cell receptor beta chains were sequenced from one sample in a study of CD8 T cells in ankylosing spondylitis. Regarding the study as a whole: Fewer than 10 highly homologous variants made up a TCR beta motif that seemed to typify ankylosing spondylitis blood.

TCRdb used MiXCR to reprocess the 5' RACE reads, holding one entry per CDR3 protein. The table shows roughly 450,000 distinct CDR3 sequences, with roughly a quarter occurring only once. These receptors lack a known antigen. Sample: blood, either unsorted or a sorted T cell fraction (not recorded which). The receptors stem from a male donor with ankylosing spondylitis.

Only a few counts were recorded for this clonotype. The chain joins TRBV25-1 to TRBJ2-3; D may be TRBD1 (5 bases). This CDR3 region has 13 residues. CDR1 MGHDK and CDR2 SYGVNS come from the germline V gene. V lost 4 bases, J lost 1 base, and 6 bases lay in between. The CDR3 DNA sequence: TGTGCCAGCAGTGTACAGGGCACAGATACGCAGTATTTT. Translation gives CASSVQGTDTQYF.

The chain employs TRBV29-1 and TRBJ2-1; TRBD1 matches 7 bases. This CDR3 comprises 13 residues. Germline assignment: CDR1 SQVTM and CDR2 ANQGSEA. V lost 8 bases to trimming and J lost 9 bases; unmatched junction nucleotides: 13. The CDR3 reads CSLIGQVRGEQFF. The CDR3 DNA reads TGCAGCCTCATTGGACAGGTGAGAGGTGAGCAGTTCTTC.

The DNA of the CDR3 is TGTGCCAGCTCACCTAGGACAGTGAAAGCTGAAGCTTTCTTT. Translating it yields CASSPRTVKAEAFF. This sequence joins TRBV18 and TRBJ1-1, with a possible D match to TRBD1 (6 bases). This CDR3 contains 14 residues. Trimming took off 3 bases at V and 6 bases at J, with 14 bases between the two ends. Germline V gives CDR1 KGHSH, CDR2 LQKENI.

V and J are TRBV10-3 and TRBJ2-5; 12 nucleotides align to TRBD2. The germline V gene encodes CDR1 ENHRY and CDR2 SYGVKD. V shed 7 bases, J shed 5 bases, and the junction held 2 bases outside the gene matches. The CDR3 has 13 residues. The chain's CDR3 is CAIKGLAGETQYF. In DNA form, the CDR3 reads TGTGCCATCAAAGGACTAGCGGGGGAGACCCAGTACTTC.

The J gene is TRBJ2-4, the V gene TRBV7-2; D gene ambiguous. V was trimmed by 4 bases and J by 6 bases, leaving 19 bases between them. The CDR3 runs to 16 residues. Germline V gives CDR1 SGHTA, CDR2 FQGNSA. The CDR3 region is CASSSRPKPRTNIQYF. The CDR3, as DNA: TGTGCCAGCAGCTCCCGACCTAAACCAAGGACAAACATTCAGTACTTC. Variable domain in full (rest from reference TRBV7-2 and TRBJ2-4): GAGVSQSPSNKVTEKGKDVELRCDPISGHTALYWYRQSLGQGLEFLIYFQGNSAPDKSGLPSDRFSAERTGGSVSTLTIQRTQQEDSAVYLCASSSRPKPRTNIQYFGAGTRLSVL.

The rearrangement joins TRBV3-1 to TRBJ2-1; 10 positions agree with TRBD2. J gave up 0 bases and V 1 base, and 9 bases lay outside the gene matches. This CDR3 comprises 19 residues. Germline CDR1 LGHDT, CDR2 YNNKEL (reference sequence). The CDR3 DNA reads TGTGCCAGCAGCCAAGGGGGGACTAGCGTAAGAAACTCCTACAATGAGCAGTTCTTC. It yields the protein CASSQGGTSVRNSYNEQFF.

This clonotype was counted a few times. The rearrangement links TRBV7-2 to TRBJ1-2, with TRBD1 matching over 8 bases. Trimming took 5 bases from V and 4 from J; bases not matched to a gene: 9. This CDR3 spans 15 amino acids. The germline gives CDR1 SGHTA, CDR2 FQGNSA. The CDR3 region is CASSPSRQGTYGYTF. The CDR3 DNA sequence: TGTGCCAGCAGCCCCTCCCGACAGGGGACCTATGGCTACACCTTC.

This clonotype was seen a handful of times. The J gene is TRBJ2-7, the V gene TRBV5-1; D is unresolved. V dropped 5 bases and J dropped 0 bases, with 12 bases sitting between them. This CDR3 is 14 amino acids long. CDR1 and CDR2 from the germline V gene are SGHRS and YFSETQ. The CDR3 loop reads CASSQTISSYEQYF. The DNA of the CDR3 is TGCGCCAGCAGTCAAACCATCAGCTCCTACGAGCAGTACTTC.

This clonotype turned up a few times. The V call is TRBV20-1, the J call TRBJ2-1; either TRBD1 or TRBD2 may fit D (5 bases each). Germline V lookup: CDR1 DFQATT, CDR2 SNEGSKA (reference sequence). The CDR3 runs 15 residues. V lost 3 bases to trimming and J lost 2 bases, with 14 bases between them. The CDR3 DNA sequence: TGCAGTGCTAGCCTCGGGGCGGGTACCTACAATGAGCAGTTCTTC. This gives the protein CSASLGAGTYNEQFF.

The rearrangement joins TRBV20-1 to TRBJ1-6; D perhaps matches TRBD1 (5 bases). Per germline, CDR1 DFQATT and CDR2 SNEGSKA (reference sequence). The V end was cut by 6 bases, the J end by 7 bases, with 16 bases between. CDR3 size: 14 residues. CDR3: CSAGDARSNSPLHF. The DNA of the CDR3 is TGCAGTGCGGGGGACGCTAGGTCGAATTCACCCCTCCACTTT.

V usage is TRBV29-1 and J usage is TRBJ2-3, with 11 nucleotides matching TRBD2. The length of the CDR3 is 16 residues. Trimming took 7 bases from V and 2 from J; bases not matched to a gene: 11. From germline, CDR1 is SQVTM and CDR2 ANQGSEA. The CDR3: CSGRWTSGPSTDTQYF. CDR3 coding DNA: TGCAGCGGACGATGGACTAGCGGGCCATCCACAGATACGCAGTATTTT.

CDR3 nucleotide sequence: TGTGCCAGCAGTCAACGGGTCCTGAAATCACCCCTCCACTTT. Its translation is CASSQRVLKSPLHF. The rearrangement links TRBV12-3 or TRBV12-4 to TRBJ1-6; D remains ambiguous. The V end was cut by 5 bases, the J end by 10 bases, with 15 bases between. This CDR3 is 14 amino acids long.

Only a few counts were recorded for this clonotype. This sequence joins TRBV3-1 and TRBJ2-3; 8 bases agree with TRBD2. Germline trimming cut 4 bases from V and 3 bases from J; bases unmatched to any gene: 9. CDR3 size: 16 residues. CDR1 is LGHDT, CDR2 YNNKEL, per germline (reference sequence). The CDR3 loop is CASSPRGAGVTDTQYF. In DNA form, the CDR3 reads TGTGCCAGCAGCCCCCGAGGAGCGGGAGTGACAGATACGCAGTATTTT.